This is a list of T cell receptor beta chains from one sample in a study of blood T cell repertoires in COVID-19. Clones were read by immunoSEQ multiplex PCR, and TCRdb kept only the in-frame ones, dropping some. This sample yields approximately 170,000 clones, of which roughly nine tenths are seen a single time; approximately 2% belongs to the top ten. Sequenced material: peripheral blood. These receptors all come from a man between 18 and 35 years old who had recovered from COVID-19. The CDR3 runs from the conserved cysteine through the conserved F or W. A D gene is named only where the DNA matches it firmly. Expanded clones get a size class; other rows say once, few or many, or leave the size out.

abundance: -
v_gene: TRBV12-3/TRBV12-4
j_gene: TRBJ1-1
d_gene: TRBD1
CDR3nt: TGTGCCAGCAGTTTAGGGGACAGGGAAGCTTTCTTT
CDR3aa: CASSLGDREAFF

abundance: -
v_gene: TRBV5-8
j_gene: TRBJ2-1
d_gene: TRBD1
CDR3nt: TGTGCCAGCAGTTTGGAAATTGGGACAGGGGCCGACAATGAGCAGTTCTTC
CDR3aa: CASSLEIGTGADNEQFF

abundance: -
v_gene: TRBV3-1/TRBV3-2
j_gene: TRBJ1-5
d_gene: TRBD1
CDR3nt: TGTGCCAGCAGCCAAGACGCGGGACAGCCGACGTCCCAGCATTTT
CDR3aa: CASSQDAGQPTSQHF

abundance: -
v_gene: TRBV2
j_gene: TRBJ2-3
d_gene: TRBD1
CDR3nt: TGTGCCAGCAGAGGGACAGGGAGCGGGGATACGCAGTATTTT
CDR3aa: CASRGTGSGDTQYF

abundance: -
v_gene: TRBV9
j_gene: TRBJ2-2
d_gene: TRBD1
CDR3nt: TGTGCCAGCAGCGTGGGACAGAGTAACACCGGGGAGCTGTTTTTT
CDR3aa: CASSVGQSNTGELFF

abundance: -
v_gene: TRBV29-1
j_gene: TRBJ1-1
d_gene: TRBD1
CDR3nt: TGCAGCGTTGGGGACAGGATGAACACTGAAGCTTTCTTT
CDR3aa: CSVGDRMNTEAFF

abundance: many
v_gene: TRBV30
j_gene: TRBJ1-5
d_gene: -
CDR3nt: TGTGCCTGGAGTGTAGGGAGCGCGGGATTAAGTCAGCCCCAGCATTTT
CDR3aa: CAWSVGSAGLSQPQHF

abundance: -
v_gene: TRBV4-1
j_gene: TRBJ1-1
d_gene: -
CDR3nt: TGCGCCAGCAGCTGGGGGAGGACACCGAACACTGAAGCTTTCTTT
CDR3aa: CASSWGRTPNTEAFF

abundance: -
v_gene: TRBV19
j_gene: TRBJ2-2
d_gene: -
CDR3nt: TGTGCCAGTAATGGCAGGGCAAACACCGGGGAGCTGTTTTTT
CDR3aa: CASNGRANTGELFF

abundance: -
v_gene: TRBV14
j_gene: TRBJ2-2
d_gene: -
CDR3nt: TGTGCCAGCAGCCAGACTGAGTACACCGGGGAGCTGTTTTTT
CDR3aa: CASSQTEYTGELFF

abundance: -
v_gene: TRBV18
j_gene: TRBJ1-1
d_gene: -
CDR3nt: TGTGCCAGCTCACCACAGGACATGAGGAACACTGAAGCTTTCTTT
CDR3aa: CASSPQDMRNTEAFF

abundance: -
v_gene: TRBV29-1
j_gene: TRBJ1-5
d_gene: -
CDR3nt: TGCAGCGCCCCAGGGGAGGGTCAGCCCCAGCATTTT
CDR3aa: CSAPGEGQPQHF

abundance: -
v_gene: TRBV15
j_gene: TRBJ2-7
d_gene: -
CDR3nt: TGTGCCACCAGCAGAGAGGGCGGGGCCTACGAGCAGTACTTC
CDR3aa: CATSREGGAYEQYF

abundance: -
v_gene: TRBV18
j_gene: TRBJ2-7
d_gene: TRBD2
CDR3nt: TGTGCCAGCTCACCGGGACTAGCGCCCTACGAGCAGTACTTC
CDR3aa: CASSPGLAPYEQYF

abundance: -
v_gene: TRBV7-2
j_gene: TRBJ2-4
d_gene: -
CDR3nt: TGTGCCAGCAGCTCAGTGGCACGGCCAGGCATTCAGTACTTC
CDR3aa: CASSSVARPGIQYF

abundance: -
v_gene: TRBV27
j_gene: TRBJ2-7
d_gene: TRBD1
CDR3nt: TGTGCCAGCAGTTTATCGAGAGGGGGCCACGAGCAGTACTTC
CDR3aa: CASSLSRGGHEQYF

abundance: -
v_gene: TRBV29-1
j_gene: TRBJ1-1
d_gene: -
CDR3nt: TGCAGCGTCCTGAGGAACACTGAAGCTTTCTTT
CDR3aa: CSVLRNTEAFF